The rows below give T cell receptor beta chains drawn from one sample of a study of beta chain features in type 1 diabetes. The data were produced by immunoSEQ multiplex PCR, yet TCRdb's version contains in-frame clones alone and is incomplete. The table includes some 410,000 clones, roughly 11% detected once. Sequenced material: naive CD4+ T cells from blood. The source of these receptors is a woman younger than 35 in good health. The CDR3 runs from the conserved cysteine through the conserved F or W. D genes are given only for firm matches. Not all rows give a size; the values are once, few, many and, for expanded clones, a class.

j_gene: TRBJ2-5
v_gene: TRBV13
len: 15
d_gene: TRBD2
abundance: few
CDR3aa: CASSSAGVGGETQYF
CDR3nt: TGTGCCAGCAGCTCGGCGGGAGTCGGTGGGGAGACCCAGTACTTC

j_gene: TRBJ2-5
v_gene: TRBV7-2
len: 15
d_gene: NA
abundance: few
CDR3aa: CASRDNRDKKETQYF
CDR3nt: TGTGCCAGCAGAGACAACCGGGACAAAAAAGAGACCCAGTACTTC

j_gene: TRBJ1-3
v_gene: TRBV7-2
len: 15
d_gene: NA
abundance: NA
CDR3aa: CASSLGRRSGNTIYF
CDR3nt: TGTGCCAGCAGCTTGGGGCGGCGCTCTGGAAACACCATATATTTT

j_gene: TRBJ2-1
v_gene: TRBV29-1
len: 14
d_gene: TRBD2
abundance: NA
CDR3aa: CSVGSGGRYNEQFF
CDR3nt: TGCAGCGTTGGAAGCGGGGGGCGTTACAATGAGCAGTTCTTC

j_gene: TRBJ2-4
v_gene: TRBV5-1
len: 14
d_gene: NA
abundance: NA
CDR3aa: CASSPGQRENIQYF
CDR3nt: TGCGCCAGCAGCCCGGGACAGCGGGAAAACATTCAGTACTTC

j_gene: TRBJ2-7
v_gene: TRBV7-2
len: 16
d_gene: NA
abundance: few
CDR3aa: CASSWKGGFSSYEQYF
CDR3nt: TGTGCCAGCAGCTGGAAAGGGGGGTTCAGCTCCTACGAGCAGTACTTC

j_gene: TRBJ1-1
v_gene: TRBV5-1
len: 12
d_gene: NA
abundance: few
CDR3aa: CASKEGNTEAFF
CDR3nt: TGCGCCAGCAAGGAGGGGAACACTGAAGCTTTCTTT

j_gene: TRBJ1-5
v_gene: TRBV6-5
len: 12
d_gene: NA
abundance: few
CDR3aa: CASSRRNQPQHF
CDR3nt: TGTGCCAGCAGCCGAAGGAATCAGCCCCAGCATTTT

j_gene: TRBJ1-1
v_gene: TRBV25-1
len: 11
d_gene: NA
abundance: few
CDR3aa: CASNWFGGAFF
CDR3nt: TGTGCCAGCAATTGGTTCGGAGGAGCTTTCTTT

j_gene: TRBJ2-3
v_gene: TRBV14
len: 16
d_gene: NA
abundance: few
CDR3aa: CATEPFSGGPTDTQYF
CDR3nt: TGTGCCACCGAACCTTTCTCGGGGGGCCCCACAGATACGCAGTATTTT

j_gene: TRBJ2-1
v_gene: TRBV19
len: 11
d_gene: NA
abundance: NA
CDR3aa: CASSIGHTQFF
CDR3nt: TGTGCCAGTAGTATAGGACATACCCAGTTCTTC

j_gene: TRBJ1-2
v_gene: TRBV7-2
len: 13
d_gene: TRBD1
abundance: NA
CDR3aa: CASSLDRVNGYTF
CDR3nt: TGTGCCAGCAGCTTGGACAGGGTGAATGGCTACACCTTC

j_gene: TRBJ1-2
v_gene: TRBV9
len: 14
d_gene: TRBD1
abundance: NA
CDR3aa: CASSFGQGIDGYTF
CDR3nt: TGTGCCAGCAGCTTCGGACAGGGGATCGATGGCTACACCTTC

j_gene: TRBJ2-7
v_gene: TRBV9
len: 14
d_gene: NA
abundance: few
CDR3aa: CASSALGASYEQYF
CDR3nt: TGTGCCAGCAGCGCGTTAGGGGCCTCCTACGAGCAGTACTTC

j_gene: TRBJ2-6
v_gene: TRBV7-3
len: 18
d_gene: NA
abundance: NA
CDR3aa: CASSPHYTDSSGANVLTF
CDR3nt: TGTGCCAGCAGTCCTCACTACACGGATAGCTCTGGGGCCAACGTCCTGACTTTC

j_gene: TRBJ1-3
v_gene: TRBV6-1
len: 14
d_gene: NA
abundance: few
CDR3aa: CASNTLRSGNTIYF
CDR3nt: TGTGCCAGCAACACTCTTCGCTCTGGAAACACCATATATTTT

j_gene: TRBJ1-2
v_gene: TRBV6-5
len: 13
d_gene: NA
abundance: few
CDR3aa: CASSYSDRLGYTF
CDR3nt: TGTGCCAGCAGTTACTCGGACCGCCTTGGCTACACCTTC

j_gene: TRBJ1-2
v_gene: TRBV4-1
len: 15
d_gene: NA
abundance: NA
CDR3aa: CASSHPLQGNYGYTF
CDR3nt: TGCGCCAGCAGCCACCCCTTACAGGGTAACTATGGCTACACCTTC

j_gene: TRBJ2-1
v_gene: TRBV28
len: 15
d_gene: NA
abundance: NA
CDR3aa: CASSLRRNSYNEQFF
CDR3nt: TGTGCCAGCAGTTTGCGGCGGAACTCCTACAATGAGCAGTTCTTC

j_gene: TRBJ2-1
v_gene: TRBV28
len: 13
d_gene: NA
abundance: few
CDR3aa: CAAVGVYYNEQFF
CDR3nt: TGTGCCGCTGTAGGGGTCTACTACAATGAGCAGTTCTTC

j_gene: TRBJ2-7
v_gene: TRBV10-3
len: 14
d_gene: TRBD1
abundance: NA
CDR3aa: CAISASGQGREQYF
CDR3nt: TGTGCCATCAGTGCCTCCGGACAGGGTAGGGAGCAGTACTTC

j_gene: TRBJ2-1
v_gene: TRBV5-4
len: 16
d_gene: NA
abundance: NA
CDR3aa: CASSLQGTGPYNEQFF
CDR3nt: TGTGCCAGCAGCTTACAGGGCACAGGCCCCTACAATGAGCAGTTCTTC

j_gene: TRBJ2-6
v_gene: TRBV9
len: 15
d_gene: NA
abundance: NA
CDR3aa: CASSTGVPGANVLTF
CDR3nt: TGTGCCAGCAGCACCGGGGTTCCTGGGGCCAACGTCCTGACTTTC

j_gene: TRBJ1-1
v_gene: TRBV18
len: 14
d_gene: NA
abundance: few
CDR3aa: CASFSRAGMYEAFF
CDR3nt: TGTGCCAGCTTCTCCCGGGCAGGGATGTATGAAGCTTTCTTT

j_gene: TRBJ1-6
v_gene: TRBV7-3
len: 14
d_gene: NA
abundance: NA
CDR3aa: CASSLGGWNSPLHF
CDR3nt: TGTGCCAGCAGCTTGGGGGGATGGAATTCACCCCTCCACTTT

j_gene: TRBJ1-3
v_gene: TRBV27
len: 13
d_gene: NA
abundance: NA
CDR3aa: CASSTRRGNTIYF
CDR3nt: TGTGCCAGCAGTACCCGTCGCGGAAACACCATATATTTT

j_gene: TRBJ2-2
v_gene: TRBV7-9
len: 14
d_gene: NA
abundance: few
CDR3aa: CASPRASNTGELFF
CDR3nt: TGTGCCAGTCCGAGGGCCTCGAACACCGGGGAGCTGTTTTTT

j_gene: TRBJ2-1
v_gene: TRBV11-2
len: 15
d_gene: TRBD2
abundance: NA
CDR3aa: CASSAQAGGYNEQFF
CDR3nt: TGTGCCAGCAGCGCCCAGGCGGGAGGATACAATGAGCAGTTCTTC

j_gene: TRBJ2-6
v_gene: TRBV7-9
len: 12
d_gene: NA
abundance: few
CDR3aa: CATFPGANVLTF
CDR3nt: TGTGCCACTTTCCCTGGGGCCAACGTCCTGACTTTC

j_gene: TRBJ1-2
v_gene: TRBV28
len: 12
d_gene: NA
abundance: NA
CDR3aa: CASVSPGYGYTF
CDR3nt: TGTGCCAGCGTATCCCCAGGCTATGGCTACACCTTC

j_gene: TRBJ1-5
v_gene: TRBV2
len: 14
d_gene: TRBD1
abundance: few
CDR3aa: CASSPQQGDQPQHF
CDR3nt: TGTGCCAGCAGTCCACAGCAGGGGGATCAGCCCCAGCATTTT

j_gene: TRBJ2-1
v_gene: TRBV9
len: 16
d_gene: TRBD2
abundance: few
CDR3aa: CASSVALTSGEREQFF
CDR3nt: TGTGCCAGCAGCGTAGCTTTGACTAGCGGGGAAAGGGAGCAGTTCTTC

j_gene: TRBJ2-7
v_gene: TRBV7-2
len: 15
d_gene: TRBD2
abundance: NA
CDR3aa: CASSLAAGGAYEQYF
CDR3nt: TGTGCCAGCAGCTTAGCCGCGGGAGGGGCCTACGAGCAGTACTTC

j_gene: TRBJ2-3
v_gene: TRBV7-2
len: 16
d_gene: TRBD2
abundance: few
CDR3aa: CATRRRKRGGTDTQYF
CDR3nt: TGTGCCACTCGCCGCCGAAAGCGGGGGGGCACAGATACGCAGTATTTT

j_gene: TRBJ2-5
v_gene: TRBV4-1
len: 14
d_gene: NA
abundance: NA
CDR3aa: CASSRPSSGETQYF
CDR3nt: TGCGCCAGCAGCCGCCCCTCTAGTGGGGAAACCCAGTACTTC

j_gene: TRBJ2-3
v_gene: TRBV5-1
len: 15
d_gene: TRBD2
abundance: few
CDR3aa: CASTAQGGSTDTQYF
CDR3nt: TGCGCCAGCACCGCCCAGGGAGGGAGCACAGATACGCAGTATTTT

j_gene: TRBJ2-1
v_gene: TRBV18
len: 12
d_gene: TRBD2
abundance: few
CDR3aa: CASSRGGFEQFF
CDR3nt: TGTGCCAGCTCACGCGGGGGATTTGAGCAGTTCTTC

j_gene: TRBJ1-4
v_gene: TRBV29-1
len: 13
d_gene: NA
abundance: NA
CDR3aa: CSVVRTVNEKLFF
CDR3nt: TGCAGCGTTGTCCGAACCGTTAATGAAAAACTGTTTTTT

j_gene: TRBJ2-1
v_gene: TRBV7-2
len: 15
d_gene: TRBD1
abundance: few
CDR3aa: CASSFGTGAYNEQFF
CDR3nt: TGTGCCAGCAGCTTCGGGACAGGGGCCTACAATGAGCAGTTCTTC

j_gene: TRBJ1-3
v_gene: TRBV12-5
len: 11
d_gene: NA
abundance: NA
CDR3aa: CASGFQGIIYF
CDR3nt: TGTGCTAGTGGTTTTCAGGGGATCATATATTTT

j_gene: TRBJ2-1
v_gene: TRBV7-9
len: 12
d_gene: NA
abundance: NA
CDR3aa: CASLRNNNEQFF
CDR3nt: TGTGCCAGCCTTCGGAACAACAATGAGCAGTTCTTC

j_gene: TRBJ1-6
v_gene: TRBV6-6
len: 13
d_gene: NA
abundance: NA
CDR3aa: CASNPVINSPLHF
CDR3nt: TGTGCCAGCAATCCAGTGATCAATTCACCCCTCCACTTT

j_gene: TRBJ2-1
v_gene: TRBV11-3
len: 13
d_gene: NA
abundance: NA
CDR3aa: CASSSLSHNEQFF
CDR3nt: TGTGCCAGCAGCTCCCTTTCGCACAATGAGCAGTTCTTC

j_gene: TRBJ2-1
v_gene: TRBV27
len: 15
d_gene: NA
abundance: NA
CDR3aa: CASSFSLAGTHEQFF
CDR3nt: TGTGCCAGCAGTTTCAGCTTGGCCGGAACGCATGAGCAGTTCTTC

j_gene: TRBJ1-2
v_gene: TRBV7-9
len: 17
d_gene: NA
abundance: few
CDR3aa: CASSLESARSSNYGYTF
CDR3nt: TGTGCCAGCAGCTTAGAGAGTGCGCGGTCTTCCAACTATGGCTACACCTTC

j_gene: TRBJ2-7
v_gene: TRBV29-1
len: 12
d_gene: TRBD1
abundance: NA
CDR3aa: CSVDGQGYEQHF
CDR3nt: TGCAGCGTGGACGGACAGGGTTACGAGCAGCACTTC

j_gene: TRBJ1-1
v_gene: TRBV30
len: 15
d_gene: NA
abundance: NA
CDR3aa: CAWRARTGTNTEAFF
CDR3nt: TGTGCCTGGAGGGCCCGTACAGGGACGAACACTGAAGCTTTCTTT